The 20 T cell receptor beta chains given below trace back to one sample, sequenced in a study of glioma-infiltrating T cells. Amplification of TCR alpha and beta CDR3 regions from RNA used iRepertoire nested multiplex PCR. TCRdb processed the multiplex PCR reads anew with MiXCR; each CDR3 protein has one entry. This table has 300,000 to 400,000 distinct CDR3 sequences, 41% appearing once. Sequencing was done on a sample of glioma tissue, nonneoplastic brain tissue, or PBMCs (not recorded which). The receptor source for this set is a human donor with low-grade glioma or glioblastoma, undergoing nonglioma brain surgery, or in good health (not recorded which).

As for this clonotype: A read error may produce the germline difference seen at one junction end. V is TRBV4-1 and J is TRBJ1-5, with a tentative D call TRBD1 (5 bases). The V gene's germline CDR1 is MGHRA and CDR2 YSYEKL. The CDR3 contains 16 residues. The DNA for the CDR3 is TGCGCCAGCAGCCAAGATCAGGGCGGTGGCAATCAGCTCCAGCATTTT. Amino acid sequence: CASSQDQGGGNQLQHF.

This clonotype has just one count. V usage is TRBV19 and J usage is TRBJ1-5; tentatively, D is TRBD1 (5 bases). V was clipped by 3 bases and J by 1 base, with 10 bases between them. CDR1 and CDR2 from the germline V gene are LNHDA and SQIVND (reference sequence). CDR3 length equals 15 residues. The CDR3 coding sequence is TGTGCCAGTAGTATCCAGGGTGGGAGCAATCAGCCCCAGCATTTT. Protein sequence: CASSIQGGSNQPQHF.

The rearrangement uses TRBV20-1 and TRBJ2-1, with D perhaps TRBD2 (6 bases). The V end lost 1 base, the J end lost 7 bases, and 11 bases lay between the germline ends. Per germline, CDR1 DFQATT and CDR2 SNEGSKA (reference sequence). This CDR3 contains 13 residues. The CDR3 nucleotides are TGCAGTGCTAGAGGACTAGTGCTTAATGAGCAGTTCTTC. Its translation is CSARGLVLNEQFF.

This clonotype was recorded only once. A much larger clone is a single base away; this may be a read error. The V call is TRBV7-6, the J call TRBJ2-7, with TRBD1 identical over 11 bases. Germline values: CDR1 SGHVS, CDR2 FNYEAQ. CDR3 size: 16 residues. As DNA, the CDR3 is TGTGCCAACAGCTCTTCCGGGACAGGGGGGCCTTACGAGCAGTACTTC. It is translated as CANSSSGTGGPYEQYF. The variable domain in full, with the rest retrieved from reference TRBV7-6 and TRBJ2-7, is GAGVSQSPRYKVTKRGQDVALRCDPISGHVSLYWYRQALGQGPEFLTYFNYEAQQDKSGLPNDRFSAERPEGSISTLTIQRTEQRDSAMYRCANSSSGTGGPYEQYFGPGTRLTVT.

The rearrangement uses TRBV28 and TRBJ2-7; tentatively, D is TRBD1 or TRBD2 (5 bases each). V was clipped by 8 bases and J by 2 bases, with 10 bases between them. The CDR3 has 12 amino acids. Germline CDR1 reads MDHEN; CDR2 reads SYDVKM. The CDR3 loop is CASGDPTYEQYF. The CDR3 DNA follows: TGTGCCAGCGGGGACCCCACCTACGAGCAGTACTTC.

This clonotype was seen only a few times. The gene calls are TRBV20-1 and TRBJ2-2; D uncertain. The CDR3 contains 12 residues. Trimming shortened V by 1 base and J by 3 bases, and 3 bases separated the two germline ends. Germline lookup yields CDR1 DFQATT and CDR2 SNEGSKA (reference sequence). For the CDR3, the DNA is TGCAGTGCTAGAGCGGACACCGGGGAGCTGTTTTTT. Translated, it gives CSARADTGELFF.

This clonotype was seen only a few times. The CDR3 DNA reads as TGTGCCACCAGCAGGGAGGGACTAGCGGGAGTGGATGAGCAGTTCTTC. This sequence encodes CATSREGLAGVDEQFF. J is TRBJ2-1 and V is TRBV15; 14 positions agree with TRBD2. Trimming cost V 3 bases and J 8 bases; bases outside gene matches: 6. Looked up from germline, CDR1 is LNHNV and CDR2 is YYDKDF (reference sequence). This CDR3 comprises 16 residues.

V is TRBV4-1 and J is TRBJ2-7; 11 nucleotides match TRBD2. V dropped 4 bases and J dropped 0; count of bases not matched to a gene: 5. There are 16 residues in the CDR3. Germline V gene lookup returns CDR1 MGHRA and CDR2 YSYEKL. The CDR3: CASSPSTSGISYEQYF. CDR3 DNA: TGCGCCAGCAGCCCTTCGACTAGCGGGATCTCCTACGAGCAGTACTTC.

Notes on this clonotype: A much larger clone sits a single nucleotide away, making a read error possible. The genes are TRBV28 and TRBJ2-5, with D uncertain. The CDR3 runs 14 residues. The germline V and J ends were trimmed by 1 base and 1 base, with 7 bases remaining between them. Looked up from germline, CDR1 is MDHEN and CDR2 is SYDVKM. CDR3 sequence reads: CASSLSRAQETQYF. The CDR3 nucleotides read TGTGCCAGCAGTTTATCCCGTGCCCAAGAGACCCAGTACTTC. Based on the CDR3 plus reference TRBV28 and TRBJ2-5, the full variable domain is DVKVTQSSRYLVKRTGEKVFLECVQDMDHENMFWYRQDPGLGLRLIYFSYDVKMKEKGDIPEGYSVSREKKERFSLILESASTNQTSMYLCASSLSRAQETQYFGPGTRLLVL.

This clonotype was observed a handful of times. One end of the junction varies from germline; a read error may be responsible. The chain combines TRBV7-2 with TRBJ2-1; D might be TRBD1 (6 bases). Per the germline V gene, CDR1 is SGHTA and CDR2 is FQGNSA. The CDR3 totals 11 residues. CDR3 protein: CASSSGVEQLF. DNA for the CDR3: TGTGCCAGCAGCTCAGGGGTTGAGCAGCTCTTC.

This clonotype was counted ten times or more. The J gene is TRBJ2-1, the V gene TRBV6-2 or TRBV6-3; D gene uncertain. Germline V gene sequence: CDR1 MNHEY, CDR2 SVGEGT. This CDR3 has 14 amino acids. V shed 0 bases and J shed 6 bases, with 9 bases lying between them. The CDR3 sequence is CASSYSGASNEQFF. In nucleotides, the CDR3 is TGTGCCAGCAGTTACTCAGGAGCCTCCAATGAGCAGTTCTTC.

There are a few counts of this clonotype. This could be a read error, since a much larger clone is one nucleotide away. The chain recombines TRBV27 with TRBJ1-1; perhaps TRBD1 as D (5 bases). Germline V CDR1 and CDR2: MNHEY, SMNVEV (reference sequence). CDR3 length: 13 residues. V lost 8 bases to trimming and J lost 0 bases, with 10 bases between them. CDR3 region: CASRRGVNTEAFF. The CDR3, as DNA: TGTGCCAGCCGTCGGGGGGTGAACACTGAAGCTTTCTTT.

V is TRBV7-9 and J is TRBJ2-1; D possibly uses TRBD1 or TRBD2 (8 bases each). The V end was cut by 4 bases, the J end by 9 bases, with 37 bases between. The CDR3 spans 21 residues. Germline assignment: CDR1 SEHNR and CDR2 FQNEAQ (reference sequence). DNA of the CDR3: TGTGCCAGCAGCTCAGCCCCAGGGGGCACTGAGCGGGAGAAGGGACCCGGTGAGCAGTTCTTC. Its translation: CASSSAPGGTEREKGPGEQFF.

CDR3 DNA sequence: TGTGCCAGCAGCTTAGCGGAGTACGAGCAGTACTTC. Amino acid sequence: CASSLAEYEQYF. The chain combines TRBV7-2 with TRBJ2-7; no firm D call. The CDR3 loop spans 12 amino acids. V lost 0 bases and J lost 4, with 4 bases in between. CDR1 and CDR2 from the germline V gene are SGHTA and FQGNSA.

CDR3 sequence reads: CASSIDLAGSADTQYF. The CDR3 DNA follows: TGTGCCAGTAGTATAGATCTGGCAGGGTCGGCAGATACGCAGTATTTT. The chain has TRBV19 and TRBJ2-3; tentative D call: TRBD1 (5 bases). Germline CDR1 reads LNHDA; CDR2 reads SQIVND (reference sequence). Trimming took off 0 bases at V and 4 bases at J, with 14 bases between the two ends. This CDR3 has 16 residues.

Concerning this clonotype itself: A much larger clone lies a single base off, so this may be a read error. Because the CDR3 is missing its conserved closing phenylalanine or tryptophan, this is likely a read error. The J gene is TRBJ2-2, the V gene TRBV6-1; 10 bases match TRBD1. The CDR3 is 15 residues long. The germline gives CDR1 MNHNS, CDR2 SASEGT. Trimming cost V 6 bases and J 4 bases; bases outside gene matches: 5. CDR3 region: CASRAGTGVTGELFL. The DNA for the CDR3 is TGTGCCAGCAGAGCCGGGACAGGGGTCACCGGGGAGCTGTTTCTT.

A note on this clonotype: One base away lies a much larger clone, so this may be a sequencing read error. The V and J genes are TRBV27 and TRBJ2-2; perhaps TRBD2 as D (6 bases). Germline V lookup: CDR1 MNHEY, CDR2 SMNVEV (reference sequence). This CDR3 comprises 18 residues. The CDR3 sequence: CASSLLGAGYRRGGELIF. Here the CDR3 DNA reads TGTGCCAGCAGTTTATTGGGCGCGGGGTACCGAAGGGGCGGGGAGCTGATTTTT.

This clonotype was seen a few times. This sequence joins TRBV28 and TRBJ2-7, with 9 bases identical to TRBD1. This CDR3 is 14 amino acids long. Germline CDR1 and CDR2: MDHEN and SYDVKM. V trimming: 7 bases; J trimming: 3 bases; junction bases outside the gene matches: 7. The CDR3 DNA follows: TGTGCCAGCAACTACTTGGGACAGGGCTACGAGCAGTACTTC. Encoded protein: CASNYLGQGYEQYF.

This chain connects TRBV27 to TRBJ2-7, with 7 bases fitting TRBD2. The CDR3 runs to 13 residues. Germline V gene data show CDR1 as MNHEY and CDR2 as SMNVEV (reference sequence). With 8 bases clipped from V and 2 bases from J, the junction kept 6 bases outside the gene matches. This CDR3 is CASRAGEAYEQYF. The CDR3 DNA reads TGTGCCAGCCGTGCGGGAGAGGCCTACGAGCAGTACTTC.

This clonotype was counted many times. The chain carries TRBV20-1 and TRBJ1-1; 8 bases align to TRBD1. The CDR3 runs to 15 residues. Germline CDR1 reads DFQATT; CDR2 reads SNEGSKA (reference sequence). With 4 bases clipped from V and 5 bases from J, the junction kept 12 bases outside the gene matches. The CDR3 DNA is TGCAGTGCTACCTCCCCCGACAGGGGAGGGACTGAAGCTTTCTTT. Its protein product is CSATSPDRGGTEAFF.